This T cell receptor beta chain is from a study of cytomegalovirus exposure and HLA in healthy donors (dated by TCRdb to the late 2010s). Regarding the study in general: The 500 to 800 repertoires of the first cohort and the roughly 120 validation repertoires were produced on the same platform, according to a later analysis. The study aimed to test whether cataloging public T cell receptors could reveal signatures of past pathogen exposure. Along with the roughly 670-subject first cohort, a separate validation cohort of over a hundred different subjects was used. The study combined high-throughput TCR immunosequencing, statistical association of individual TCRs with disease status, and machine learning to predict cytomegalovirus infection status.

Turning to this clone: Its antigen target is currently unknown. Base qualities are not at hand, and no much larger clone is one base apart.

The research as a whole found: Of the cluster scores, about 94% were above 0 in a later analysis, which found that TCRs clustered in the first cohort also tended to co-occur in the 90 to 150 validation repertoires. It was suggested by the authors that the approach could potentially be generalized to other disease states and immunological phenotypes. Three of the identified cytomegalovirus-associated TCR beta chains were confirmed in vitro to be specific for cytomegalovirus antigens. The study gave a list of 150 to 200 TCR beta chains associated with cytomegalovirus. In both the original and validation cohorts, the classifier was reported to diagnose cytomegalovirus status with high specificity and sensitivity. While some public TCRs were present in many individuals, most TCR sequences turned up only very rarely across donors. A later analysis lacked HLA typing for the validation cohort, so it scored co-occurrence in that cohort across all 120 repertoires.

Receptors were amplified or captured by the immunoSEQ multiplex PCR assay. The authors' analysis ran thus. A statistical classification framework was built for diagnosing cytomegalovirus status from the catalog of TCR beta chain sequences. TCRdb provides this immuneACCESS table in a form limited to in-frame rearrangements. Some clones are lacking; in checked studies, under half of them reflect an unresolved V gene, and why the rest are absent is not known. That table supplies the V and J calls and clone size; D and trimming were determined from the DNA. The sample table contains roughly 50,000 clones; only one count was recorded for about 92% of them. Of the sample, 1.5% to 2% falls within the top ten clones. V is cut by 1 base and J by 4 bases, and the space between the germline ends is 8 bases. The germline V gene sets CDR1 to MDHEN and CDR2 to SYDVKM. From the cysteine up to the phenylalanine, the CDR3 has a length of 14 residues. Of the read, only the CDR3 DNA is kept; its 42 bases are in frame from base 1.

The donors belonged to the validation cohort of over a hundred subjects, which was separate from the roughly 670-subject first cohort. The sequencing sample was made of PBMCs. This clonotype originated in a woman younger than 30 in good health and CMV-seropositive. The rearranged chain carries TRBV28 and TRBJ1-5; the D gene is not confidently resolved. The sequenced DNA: TGTGCCAGCAGTTTATTAGGACTAAATCAGCCCCAGCATTTT. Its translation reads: CASSLLGLNQPQHF.